This passage covers 9 T cell receptor beta chains from one sample sequenced in a study of Ad26.COV2.S vaccination and SARS-CoV-2 variants. Profiling relied on immunoSEQ multiplex PCR, and the TCRdb table lists in-frame clones only, not all of them. The sample lists about 350,000 clones; approximately 81% were seen once. Treatment indicated: roughly 19 received Ad26.COV2.S at low or high dose, single or two shots; about 5 received placebo; per-sample allocation not given. Material that was analyzed had been drawn on day 63 after the first vaccine or placebo injection. The sample consisted of peripheral blood, taken in a trial of Ad26.COV2.S vaccine versus placebo. The receptors were gathered from a person aged 18-60 years who received the Ad26.COV2.S COVID-19 vaccine or a placebo.

The chain carries TRBV5-5 and TRBJ1-2; no clear D. The CDR3 sequence is 17 residues long. Germline-derived CDR1 and CDR2 are SGHKS and YYEKEE (reference sequence). Trimming removed 4 bases at V and 8 bases at J, with 27 bases between. CDR3 nucleotides: TGTGCCAGCAGCCTAGCGGGGAACGTGGCTAACGGAGGAGGCTACACCTTC. Translated: CASSLAGNVANGGGYTF.

CDR3 DNA sequence: TGTGCCAGCAGCCCTGCCAGCGCGGGGAGCGGGGAGCTGTTTTTT. Residues: CASSPASAGSGELFF. The chain carries TRBV7-2 and TRBJ2-2, with D perhaps matching TRBD2 (6 bases). The V end was cut by 5 bases, the J end by 7 bases, with 17 bases between. The germline CDR1 and CDR2 sequences are SGHTA and FQGNSA. The CDR3 is 15 amino acids.

This chain connects TRBV9 to TRBJ2-3, with TRBD2 matching over 15 bases. Germline loops: CDR1 SGDLS, CDR2 YYNGEE. The CDR3 contains 18 residues. The ends lost 4 bases at V and 6 bases at J; junction bases unmatched: 12. The CDR3 DNA follows: TGTGCCAGCAGCTCCGGCGGACTAGCGGGAGGGTTGCCCGATACGCAGTATTTT. Protein product: CASSSGGLAGGLPDTQYF.

The chain employs TRBV27 and TRBJ2-1; 7 bases agree with TRBD2. Germline CDR1 and CDR2: MNHEY and SMNVEV (reference sequence). The CDR3 has 14 amino acids. V dropped 3 bases and J dropped 6; count of bases not matched to a gene: 5. The CDR3 spells CASSFLAGFNEQFF. The CDR3 nucleotides read TGTGCCAGCAGTTTCTTAGCGGGCTTCAATGAGCAGTTCTTC.

The chain recombines TRBV19 with TRBJ2-7, with 9 nucleotides matching TRBD2. The CDR3 extends over 13 amino acids. The ends lost 5 bases at V and 6 bases at J; junction bases unmatched: 5. CDR1 and CDR2 from the germline V gene are LNHDA and SQIVND (reference sequence). The CDR3 region is CASSLLAGSEQYF. The DNA of the CDR3 is TGTGCCAGTAGTCTCCTAGCGGGGAGCGAGCAGTACTTC.

The rearrangement links TRBV18 to TRBJ2-2; the D is unclear. The CDR3 length is 13 residues. Looked up from germline, CDR1 is KGHSH and CDR2 is LQKENI. With 0 bases removed from V and 5 bases from J, the gap between germline ends came to 4 bases. The DNA of the CDR3 is TGTGCCAGCTCACCACCGTTTACCGGGGAGCTGTTTTTT. Encoded protein: CASSPPFTGELFF. The full variable domain, in which reference TRBV18 and TRBJ2-2 provide the parts outside the CDR3, is NAGVMQNPRHLVRRRGQEARLRCSPMKGHSHVYWYRQLPEEGLKFMVYLQKENIIDESGMPKERFSAEFPKEGPSILRIQQVVRGDSAAYFCASSPPFTGELFFGEGSRLTVL.

V usage is TRBV19 and J usage is TRBJ1-6, with 8 bases identical to TRBD1. The CDR3 runs to 16 residues. J gave up 2 bases and V 5 bases, and 5 bases lay outside the gene matches. Germline values: CDR1 LNHDA, CDR2 SQIVND (reference sequence). Here the CDR3 DNA reads TGTGCCAGTAGTCATTCGACAGGGGCCTATAATTCACCCCTCCACTTT. Its translation is CASSHSTGAYNSPLHF.

V and J are TRBV19 and TRBJ1-4, with TRBD1 identical over 7 bases. The CDR3 has 14 amino acids. Trimming at V came to 8 bases and at J to 8 bases, leaving 11 bases not matched to a gene. Germline CDR1 reads LNHDA; CDR2 reads SQIVND (reference sequence). The CDR3 reads CASHPNRDSEKLFF. The CDR3 DNA reads as TGTGCCAGTCACCCAAACCGGGACAGCGAAAAACTGTTTTTT.

The chain's CDR3 is CSVGPTSGRVYNEQFF. CDR3 sequence (DNA): TGCAGCGTTGGTCCGACTAGCGGGAGGGTATACAATGAGCAGTTCTTC. The chain couples TRBV29-1 to TRBJ2-1; 14 bases match TRBD2. CDR1 is SQVTM, CDR2 ANQGSEA, per germline. The CDR3 sequence is 16 residues long. With V trimmed by 4 bases and J by 4 bases, 6 bases remained unmatched.